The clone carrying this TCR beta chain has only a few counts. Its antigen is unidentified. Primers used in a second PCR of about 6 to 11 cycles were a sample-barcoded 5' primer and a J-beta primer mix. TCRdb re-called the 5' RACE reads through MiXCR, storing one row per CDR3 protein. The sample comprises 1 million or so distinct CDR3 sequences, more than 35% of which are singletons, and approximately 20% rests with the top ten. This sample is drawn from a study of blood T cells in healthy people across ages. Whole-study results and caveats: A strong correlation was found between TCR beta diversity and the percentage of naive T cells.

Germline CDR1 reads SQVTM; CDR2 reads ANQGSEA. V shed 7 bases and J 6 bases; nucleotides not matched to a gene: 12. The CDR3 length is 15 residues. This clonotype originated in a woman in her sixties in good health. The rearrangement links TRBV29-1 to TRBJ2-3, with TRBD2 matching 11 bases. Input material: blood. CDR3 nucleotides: TGCAGCGCTGTACCTAGCGGGAGGACTTGGGATACGCAGTATTTT. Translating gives CSAVPSGRTWDTQYF.